This is a list of T cell receptor beta chains from one sample in a study of identical twins. From the 5' RACE reads, TCRdb called clonotypes with MiXCR, one entry per CDR3 protein. The sample carries around 1.7 million distinct CDR3 sequences, roughly 35% recorded once. The material sequenced was cord blood. The receptor source for this set is a newborn girl in good health. Both conserved end residues are part of each CDR3. Each record gives: clone size, D gene, J gene, V gene, CDR3 DNA, CDR3 protein. The D gene is left open where the match is weak. Where a row states a size, it is once, few, many or the class of an expanded clone; other rows omit it.

clone size: many; D gene: .; J gene: TRBJ1-4; V gene: TRBV4-2; CDR3 DNA: TGTGCCAGCAGCCAAGATTCGACAGGTCGTCGCGAAAAACTGTTTTTT; CDR3 protein: CASSQDSTGRREKLFF
clone size: .; D gene: .; J gene: TRBJ2-5; V gene: TRBV19; CDR3 DNA: TGTGCCAGTACAAGCTTCATCGATGAGCAGTACTTC; CDR3 protein: CASTSFIDEQYF
clone size: .; D gene: .; J gene: TRBJ2-7; V gene: TRBV6-5; CDR3 DNA: TGTGCCAGCAGAAAGGGAGCGCCTCAGGGCTCCGAGCAGTACTTC; CDR3 protein: CASRKGAPQGSEQYF
clone size: .; D gene: TRBD2; J gene: TRBJ2-7; V gene: TRBV5-1; CDR3 DNA: TGCGCCAGCAGCTTCTCCGGGACTAGCGGCGAGCAGTACTTC; CDR3 protein: CASSFSGTSGEQYF
clone size: few; D gene: .; J gene: TRBJ1-1; V gene: TRBV5-1; CDR3 DNA: TGCGCCAGCAGCTCAGGACAGTCGAGGGGTCTACTTGAAGCTTTCTTT; CDR3 protein: CASSSGQSRGLLEAFF
clone size: .; D gene: .; J gene: TRBJ2-2; V gene: TRBV19; CDR3 DNA: TGTGCCAGAGAAGCCCCCACGGGACAGAACACCGGGGAGCTGTTTTTT; CDR3 protein: CAREAPTGQNTGELFF
clone size: .; D gene: .; J gene: TRBJ2-1; V gene: TRBV10-2; CDR3 DNA: TGCGCCAGCCTGGGGAGGGGACAGCGCAACAATGAGCAGTTCTTC; CDR3 protein: CASLGRGQRNNEQFF
clone size: .; D gene: TRBD1; J gene: TRBJ1-2; V gene: TRBV12-3/TRBV12-4; CDR3 DNA: TGTGCCAGCAGTGAAACGACAGGGAGGGAGGACTATGGCTACACCTTC; CDR3 protein: CASSETTGREDYGYTF
clone size: .; D gene: .; J gene: TRBJ1-1; V gene: TRBV12-3/TRBV12-4; CDR3 DNA: TGTGCCAGCAGTTTCCGACGATGGCGGGGGAACACTGAAGCTTTCTTT; CDR3 protein: CASSFRRWRGNTEAFF
clone size: few; D gene: TRBD2; J gene: TRBJ2-3; V gene: TRBV4-2; CDR3 DNA: TGTGCCAGCAGCCAAGCCGGGACTAGCGGGAGAAATACGCAGTATTTT; CDR3 protein: CASSQAGTSGRNTQYF
clone size: .; D gene: .; J gene: TRBJ2-5; V gene: TRBV7-9; CDR3 DNA: TGTGCCAGCAGCCCCCCGCTAGGACGCAAAGAGACCCAGTACTTC; CDR3 protein: CASSPPLGRKETQYF
clone size: few; D gene: .; J gene: TRBJ1-6; V gene: TRBV12-3/TRBV12-4; CDR3 DNA: TGTGCCAGCAGGCTATGGACGGGGAATTCACCCCTCCACTTT; CDR3 protein: CASRLWTGNSPLHF
clone size: .; D gene: TRBD2; J gene: TRBJ2-3; V gene: TRBV18; CDR3 DNA: TGTGCCGGCTCACCAACTAGCGGGGGGAGAGATACGCAGTATTTT; CDR3 protein: CAGSPTSGGRDTQYF
clone size: .; D gene: TRBD1; J gene: TRBJ1-6; V gene: TRBV3-1; CDR3 DNA: TGTGCCAGCAGCCTGGACAGGGGGTTGCCCCTCCACTTT; CDR3 protein: CASSLDRGLPLHF
clone size: few; D gene: .; J gene: TRBJ2-7; V gene: TRBV29-1; CDR3 DNA: TGCAGCGTGAGGTTTTCGGACCACGAGCAGTACTTC; CDR3 protein: CSVRFSDHEQYF
clone size: .; D gene: .; J gene: TRBJ2-3; V gene: TRBV6-1; CDR3 DNA: TGTGCCAGCAGTGAAGCGATACTAGATACGCAGTATTTT; CDR3 protein: CASSEAILDTQYF
clone size: .; D gene: .; J gene: TRBJ2-7; V gene: TRBV5-1; CDR3 DNA: TGCGCCAGCAATAGCGCTAGCTCCTACGAGCAGTACTTC; CDR3 protein: CASNSASSYEQYF
clone size: .; D gene: TRBD1; J gene: TRBJ1-1; V gene: TRBV20-1; CDR3 DNA: TGCAGTGCTCCAAGACAGGGAACTGGAGCTTTCTTT; CDR3 protein: CSAPRQGTGAFF
clone size: few; D gene: .; J gene: TRBJ2-5; V gene: TRBV6-6; CDR3 DNA: TGTGCCAGCAGTTACTCGATTAGTCTTGAAGAGACCCAGTACTTC; CDR3 protein: CASSYSISLEETQYF
clone size: .; D gene: .; J gene: TRBJ2-1; V gene: TRBV27; CDR3 DNA: TGTGCCAGCAGTGGGCCCCTGTACAATGAGCAGTTCTTC; CDR3 protein: CASSGPLYNEQFF
clone size: many; D gene: .; J gene: TRBJ2-3; V gene: TRBV4-1; CDR3 DNA: TGCGCCAGCAGCGACACCGGGCGCACAGATACGCAGTATTTT; CDR3 protein: CASSDTGRTDTQYF
clone size: .; D gene: .; J gene: TRBJ1-2; V gene: TRBV9; CDR3 DNA: TGTGCCAGCAGCGTAGATCTAGGGGCTAACTATGGCTACACCTTC; CDR3 protein: CASSVDLGANYGYTF
clone size: .; D gene: .; J gene: TRBJ2-1; V gene: TRBV28; CDR3 DNA: TGTGCCAGCGGTTTATTCATCGATGAGCAGTTCTTC; CDR3 protein: CASGLFIDEQFF
clone size: .; D gene: TRBD2; J gene: TRBJ2-1; V gene: TRBV30; CDR3 DNA: TGTGCCTGGGAGACGGGACTAGCCGGCCGACATGAGCAGTTCTTC; CDR3 protein: CAWETGLAGRHEQFF
clone size: .; D gene: TRBD2; J gene: TRBJ2-5; V gene: TRBV20-1; CDR3 DNA: TGCAGTGCTACGGGACTAGCGGGAGGGGCCTACAATGAGCAGTACTTC; CDR3 protein: CSATGLAGGAYNEQYF
clone size: few; D gene: .; J gene: TRBJ2-7; V gene: TRBV28; CDR3 DNA: TGTGCCAGCAGCCCCCTGCCCGACTACCGTACCTACGAGCAGTACTTC; CDR3 protein: CASSPLPDYRTYEQYF
clone size: .; D gene: .; J gene: TRBJ1-1; V gene: TRBV5-1; CDR3 DNA: TGCGCCAGCATGACCGGGACGGCTAACACTGAAGCTTTCTTT; CDR3 protein: CASMTGTANTEAFF